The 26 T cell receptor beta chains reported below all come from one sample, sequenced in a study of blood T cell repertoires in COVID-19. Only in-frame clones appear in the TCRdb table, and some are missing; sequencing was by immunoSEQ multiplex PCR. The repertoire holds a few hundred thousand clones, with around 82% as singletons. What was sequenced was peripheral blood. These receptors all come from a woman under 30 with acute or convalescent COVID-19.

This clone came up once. The CDR3 spells CASRLEGQPRYEQYF. The CDR3 nucleotides read TGCGCCAGCAGGCTTGAGGGACAGCCACGATACGAGCAGTACTTC. The chain couples TRBV5-1 to TRBJ2-7; 7 positions agree with TRBD1. CDR3 size: 15 residues. The junction had 12 bases not matched to a gene; V was cut back by 5 bases and J by 4 bases. Germline CDR1 is SGHRS and CDR2 is YFSETQ.

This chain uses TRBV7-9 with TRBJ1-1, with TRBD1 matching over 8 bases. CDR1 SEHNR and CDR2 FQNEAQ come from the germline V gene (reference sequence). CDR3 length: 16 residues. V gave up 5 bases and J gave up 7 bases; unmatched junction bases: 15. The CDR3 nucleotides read TGTGCCAGCAGCCCCTCTTTTCTCAGGGGGCAGGTTGAAGCTTTCTTT. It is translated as CASSPSFLRGQVEAFF.

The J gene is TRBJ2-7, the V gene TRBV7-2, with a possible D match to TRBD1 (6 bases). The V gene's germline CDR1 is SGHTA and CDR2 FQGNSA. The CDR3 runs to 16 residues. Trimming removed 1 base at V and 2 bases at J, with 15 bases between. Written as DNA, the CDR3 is TGTGCCAGCAGCTTAGGTGGGACATCGAAGGCCTACGAGCAGTACTTC. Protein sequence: CASSLGGTSKAYEQYF.

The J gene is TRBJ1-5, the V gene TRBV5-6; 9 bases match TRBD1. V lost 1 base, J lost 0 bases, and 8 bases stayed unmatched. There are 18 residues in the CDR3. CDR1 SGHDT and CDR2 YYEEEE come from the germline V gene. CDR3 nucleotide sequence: TGTGCCAGCAGCTTGAACCGGGACAGGGTACGTAGCAATCAGCCCCAGCATTTT. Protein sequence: CASSLNRDRVRSNQPQHF.

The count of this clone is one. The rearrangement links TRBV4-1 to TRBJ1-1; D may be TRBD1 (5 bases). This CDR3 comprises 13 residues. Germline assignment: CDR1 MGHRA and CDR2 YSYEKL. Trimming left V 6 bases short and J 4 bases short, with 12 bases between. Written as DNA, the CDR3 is TGCGCCAGCAGGGGGGGGACGATCACTGAAGCTTTCTTT. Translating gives CASRGGTITEAFF.

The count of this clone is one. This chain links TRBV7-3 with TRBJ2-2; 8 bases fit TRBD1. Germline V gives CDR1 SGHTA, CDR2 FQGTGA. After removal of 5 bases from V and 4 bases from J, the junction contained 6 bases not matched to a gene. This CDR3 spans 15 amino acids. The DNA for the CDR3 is TGTGCCAGCAGCCAAGGACAGGGCGGCACCGGGGAGCTGTTTTTT. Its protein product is CASSQGQGGTGELFF.

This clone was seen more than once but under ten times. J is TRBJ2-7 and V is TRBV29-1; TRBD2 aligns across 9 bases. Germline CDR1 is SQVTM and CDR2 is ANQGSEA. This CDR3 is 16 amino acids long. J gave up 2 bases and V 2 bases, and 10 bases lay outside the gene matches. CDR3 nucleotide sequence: TGCAGCGTTGAAACCCTCGCGACTAGCGGTACCTACGAGCAGTACTTC. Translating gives CSVETLATSGTYEQYF.

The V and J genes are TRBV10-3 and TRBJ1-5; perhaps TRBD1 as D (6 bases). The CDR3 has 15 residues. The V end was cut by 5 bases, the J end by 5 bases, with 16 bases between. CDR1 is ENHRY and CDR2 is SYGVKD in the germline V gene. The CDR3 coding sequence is TGTGCCATCAGTAAACAGGGTGTAGGTGATCAGCCCCAGCATTTT. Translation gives CAISKQGVGDQPQHF.

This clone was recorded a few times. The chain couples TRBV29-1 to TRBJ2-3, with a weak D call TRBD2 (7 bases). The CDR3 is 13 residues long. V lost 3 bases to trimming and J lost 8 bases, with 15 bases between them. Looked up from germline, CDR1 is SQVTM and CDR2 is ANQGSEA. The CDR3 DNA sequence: TGCAGCGTTGACGGGGGGCGAATCGGTACGCAGTATTTT. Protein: CSVDGGRIGTQYF.

CDR3 region: CASSYRSGSGYEQYF. CDR3 coding DNA: TGTGCCAGCAGTTACAGGAGCGGGAGTGGCTACGAGCAGTACTTC. The V call is TRBV6-5, the J call TRBJ2-7, with TRBD2 identical over 8 bases. With V trimmed by 2 bases and J by 3 bases, 6 bases remained unmatched. CDR3 length: 15 residues. Germline V gives CDR1 MNHEY, CDR2 SVGAGI.

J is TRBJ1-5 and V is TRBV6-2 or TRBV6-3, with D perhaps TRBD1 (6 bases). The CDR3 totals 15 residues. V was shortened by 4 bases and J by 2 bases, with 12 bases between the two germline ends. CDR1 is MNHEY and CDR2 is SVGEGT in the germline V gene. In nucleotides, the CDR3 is TGTGCCAGCAGTTTCACGGGGGGCGGCAATCAGCCCCAGCATTTT. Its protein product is CASSFTGGGNQPQHF.

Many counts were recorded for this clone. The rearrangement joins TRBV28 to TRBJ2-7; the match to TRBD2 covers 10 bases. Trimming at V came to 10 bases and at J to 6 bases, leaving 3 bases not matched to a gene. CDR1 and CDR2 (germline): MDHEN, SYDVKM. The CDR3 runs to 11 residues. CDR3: CAIAGGGEQYF. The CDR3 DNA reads TGTGCCATAGCGGGAGGAGGCGAGCAGTACTTC.

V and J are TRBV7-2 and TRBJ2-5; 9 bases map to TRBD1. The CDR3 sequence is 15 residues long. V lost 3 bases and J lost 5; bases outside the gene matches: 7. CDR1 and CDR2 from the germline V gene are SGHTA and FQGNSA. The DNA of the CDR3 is TGTGCCAGCAGCTTTTTTGGACAGGGGCGGGAGACCCAGTACTTC. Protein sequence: CASSFFGQGRETQYF.

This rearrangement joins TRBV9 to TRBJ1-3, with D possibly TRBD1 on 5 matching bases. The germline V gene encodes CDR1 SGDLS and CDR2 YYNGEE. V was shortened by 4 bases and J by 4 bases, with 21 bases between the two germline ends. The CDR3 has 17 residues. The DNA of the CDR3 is TGTGCCAGCAGCCCCGAAGCCGGTGGGGCAGGAGGAAACACCATATATTTT. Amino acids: CASSPEAGGAGGNTIYF.

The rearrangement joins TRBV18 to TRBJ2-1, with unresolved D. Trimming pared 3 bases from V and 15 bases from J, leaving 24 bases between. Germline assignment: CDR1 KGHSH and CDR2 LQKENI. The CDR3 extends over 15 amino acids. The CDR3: CASSPPHEFYPKRFF. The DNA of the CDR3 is TGTGCCAGCTCACCCCCGCACGAATTCTACCCGAAACGGTTCTTC. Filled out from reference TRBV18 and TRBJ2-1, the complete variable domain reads NAGVMQNPRHLVRRRGQEARLRCSPMKGHSHVYWYRQLPEEGLKFMVYLQKENIIDESGMPKERFSAEFPKEGPSILRIQQVVRGDSAAYFCASSPPHEFYPKRFFGPGTRLTVL.

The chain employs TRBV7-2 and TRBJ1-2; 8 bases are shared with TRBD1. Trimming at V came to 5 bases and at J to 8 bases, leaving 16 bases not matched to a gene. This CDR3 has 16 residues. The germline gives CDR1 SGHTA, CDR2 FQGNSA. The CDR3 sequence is CASSPGQALSVGGYTF. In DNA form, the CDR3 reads TGTGCCAGCAGCCCGGGACAGGCCCTCTCCGTTGGGGGCTACACCTTC. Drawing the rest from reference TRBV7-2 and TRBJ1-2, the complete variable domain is GAGVSQSPSNKVTEKGKDVELRCDPISGHTALYWYRQSLGQGLEFLIYFQGNSAPDKSGLPSDRFSAERTGGSVSTLTIQRTQQEDSAVYLCASSPGQALSVGGYTFGSGTRLTVV.

The CDR3 DNA sequence: TGTGCCATCAGTGACGGGGTCATGAACACTGAAGCTTTCTTT. Translating gives CAISDGVMNTEAFF. This chain links TRBV10-3 with TRBJ1-1; D not certain. With 3 bases removed from V and 0 bases from J, the gap between germline ends came to 8 bases. The CDR3 covers 14 residues. Germline lookup yields CDR1 ENHRY and CDR2 SYGVKD.

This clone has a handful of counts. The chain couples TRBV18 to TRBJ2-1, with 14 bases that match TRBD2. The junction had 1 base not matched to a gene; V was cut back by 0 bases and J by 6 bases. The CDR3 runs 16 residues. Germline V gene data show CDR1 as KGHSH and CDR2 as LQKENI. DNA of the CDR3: TGTGCCAGCTCACCACCGACTAGCGGGAGGGGCAATGAGCAGTTCTTC. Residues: CASSPPTSGRGNEQFF.

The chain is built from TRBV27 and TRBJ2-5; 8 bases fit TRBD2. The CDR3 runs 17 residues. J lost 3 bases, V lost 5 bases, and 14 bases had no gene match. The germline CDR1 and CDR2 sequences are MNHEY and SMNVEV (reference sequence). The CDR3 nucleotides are TGTGCCAGCAGTCCACGCGTTCGGGGACTAGATAAAGAGACCCAGTACTTC. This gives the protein CASSPRVRGLDKETQYF.

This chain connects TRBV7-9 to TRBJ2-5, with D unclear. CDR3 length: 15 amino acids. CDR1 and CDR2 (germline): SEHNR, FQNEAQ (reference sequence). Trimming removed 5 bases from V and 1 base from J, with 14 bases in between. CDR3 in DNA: TGTGCCAGCAGCCCGACAAAGGTCGTCCAAGAGACCCAGTACTTC. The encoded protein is CASSPTKVVQETQYF. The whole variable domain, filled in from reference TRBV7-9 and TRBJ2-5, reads DTGVSQNPRHKITKRGQNVTFRCDPISEHNRLYWYRQTLGQGPEFLTYFQNEAQLEKSRLLSDRFSAERPKGSFSTLEIQRTEQGDSAMYLCASSPTKVVQETQYFGPGTRLLVL.

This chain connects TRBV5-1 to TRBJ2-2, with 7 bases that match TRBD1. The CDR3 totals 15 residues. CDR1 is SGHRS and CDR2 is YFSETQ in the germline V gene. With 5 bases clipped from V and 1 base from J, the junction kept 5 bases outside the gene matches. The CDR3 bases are TGCGCCAGCAGTTCCGGGACAGAGAACACCGGGGAGCTGTTTTTT. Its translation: CASSSGTENTGELFF.

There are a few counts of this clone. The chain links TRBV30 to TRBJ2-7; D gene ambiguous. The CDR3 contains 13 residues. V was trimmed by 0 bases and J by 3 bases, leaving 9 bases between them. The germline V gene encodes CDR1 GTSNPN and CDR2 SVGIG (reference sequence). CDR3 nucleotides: TGTGCCTGGAGTGTTGAGGCCTACTACGAGCAGTACTTC. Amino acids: CAWSVEAYYEQYF. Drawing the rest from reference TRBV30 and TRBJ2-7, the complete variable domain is SQTIHQWPATLVQPVGSPLSLECTVEGTSNPNLYWYRQAAGRGLQLLFYSVGIGQISSEVPQNLSASRPQDRQFILSSKKLLLSDSGFYLCAWSVEAYYEQYFGPGTRLTVT.

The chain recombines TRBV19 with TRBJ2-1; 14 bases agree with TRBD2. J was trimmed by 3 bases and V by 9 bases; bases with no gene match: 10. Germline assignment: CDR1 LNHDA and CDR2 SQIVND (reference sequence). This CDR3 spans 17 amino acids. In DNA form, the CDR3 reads TGTGCCAGCGGTAAGGGACTAGCGGGAGTAGGCTACAATGAGCAGTTCTTC. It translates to CASGKGLAGVGYNEQFF.

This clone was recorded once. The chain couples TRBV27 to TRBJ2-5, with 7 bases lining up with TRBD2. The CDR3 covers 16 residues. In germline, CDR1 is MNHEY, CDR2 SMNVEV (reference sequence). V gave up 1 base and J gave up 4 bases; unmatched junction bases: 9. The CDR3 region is CASSLLAGPFVETQYF. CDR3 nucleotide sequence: TGTGCCAGCAGTTTATTAGCGGGTCCCTTCGTAGAGACCCAGTACTTC.

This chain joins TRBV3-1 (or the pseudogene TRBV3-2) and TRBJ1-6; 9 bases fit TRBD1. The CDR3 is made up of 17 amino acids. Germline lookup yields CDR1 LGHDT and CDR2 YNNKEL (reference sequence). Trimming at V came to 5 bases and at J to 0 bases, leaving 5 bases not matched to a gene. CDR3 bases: TGTGCCAGCAGCTTAGGGACAGGGAGCTCCTATAATTCACCCCTCCACTTT. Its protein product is CASSLGTGSSYNSPLHF.

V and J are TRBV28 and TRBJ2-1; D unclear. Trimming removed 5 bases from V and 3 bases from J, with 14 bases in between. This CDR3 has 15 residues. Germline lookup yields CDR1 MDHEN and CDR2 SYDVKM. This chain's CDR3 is CASSPDEANYNEQFF. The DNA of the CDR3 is TGTGCCAGCAGTCCGGATGAGGCCAACTACAATGAGCAGTTCTTC. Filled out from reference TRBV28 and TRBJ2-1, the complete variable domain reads DVKVTQSSRYLVKRTGEKVFLECVQDMDHENMFWYRQDPGLGLRLIYFSYDVKMKEKGDIPEGYSVSREKKERFSLILESASTNQTSMYLCASSPDEANYNEQFFGPGTRLTVL.